These 2 T cell receptor beta chains originate from one sample sequenced in a study of blood T cell repertoires in COVID-19. Measured with immunoSEQ multiplex PCR; TCRdb has only the in-frame clones, and not every one. There are about 100,000 clones in the sample; just over 90% occur only once, and roughly 2.1% lies in the top ten. Material: peripheral blood. Receptor source: a man between 45 and 60 years old with active COVID-19.

The gene calls are TRBV3-1 (or the pseudogene TRBV3-2) and TRBJ2-2, with a weak D call TRBD1 (5 bases). This CDR3 has 11 residues. CDR1 LGHDT and CDR2 YNNKEL come from the germline V gene (reference sequence). Trimming pared 8 bases from V and 9 bases from J, leaving 10 bases between. The CDR3 DNA is TGTGCCAGCCTGGGGCCTTGGGAGCTGTTTTTT. It is translated as CASLGPWELFF.

This chain joins TRBV5-8 and TRBJ1-1; D unclear. Trimming cost V 4 bases and J 1 base, with 8 bases left between them. The length of the CDR3 is 13 residues. Per germline, CDR1 SGHTS and CDR2 YDEGEE. In DNA, the CDR3 is TGTGCCAGCAGCCGTTTCAGGAACACTGAAGCTTTCTTT. Protein sequence: CASSRFRNTEAFF.